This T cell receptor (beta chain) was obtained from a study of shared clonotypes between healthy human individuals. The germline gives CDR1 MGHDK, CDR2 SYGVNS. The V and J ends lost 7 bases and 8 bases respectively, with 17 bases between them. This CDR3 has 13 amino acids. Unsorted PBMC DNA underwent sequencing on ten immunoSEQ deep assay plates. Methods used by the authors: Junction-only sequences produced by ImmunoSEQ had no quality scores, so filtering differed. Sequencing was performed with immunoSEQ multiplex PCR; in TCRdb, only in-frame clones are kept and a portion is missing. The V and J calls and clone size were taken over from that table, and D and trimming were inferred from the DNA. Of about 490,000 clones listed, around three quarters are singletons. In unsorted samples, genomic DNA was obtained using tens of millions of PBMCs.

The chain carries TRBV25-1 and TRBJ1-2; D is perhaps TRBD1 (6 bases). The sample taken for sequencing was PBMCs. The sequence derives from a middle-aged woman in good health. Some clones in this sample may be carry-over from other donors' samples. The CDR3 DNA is TGTGCCAGCACCCAAGGGGGGGCAAGAGGCTACACCTTC. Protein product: CASTQGGARGYTF.